This T cell receptor beta chain was recovered during a study of naive and memory T cell subsets. The beta constant-region primer was an equimolar mix of two oligonucleotides covering TRBC1 and TRBC2. Using its own MiXCR run on the UMI-ligation and nested PCR reads, TCRdb lists one record per CDR3 protein. The sample comprises about 90,000 distinct CDR3 sequences, approximately 6.5% of which are singletons, and around 1.5% rests with the top ten. V was trimmed by 7 bases and J by 0 bases, leaving 12 bases between them. The CDR3 has 15 residues. Germline V gives CDR1 SGHTA, CDR2 FQGNSA. This clonotype showed up just a few times.

The V and J genes are TRBV7-2 and TRBJ2-2; no clear D gene. Sequencing used central memory CD4+ T cells from blood. This clonotype was obtained from a human donor in good health. Written as DNA, the CDR3 is TGTGCCAGCACCCCAGCGTATACGAACACCGGGGAGCTGTTTTTT. It is translated as CASTPAYTNTGELFF.